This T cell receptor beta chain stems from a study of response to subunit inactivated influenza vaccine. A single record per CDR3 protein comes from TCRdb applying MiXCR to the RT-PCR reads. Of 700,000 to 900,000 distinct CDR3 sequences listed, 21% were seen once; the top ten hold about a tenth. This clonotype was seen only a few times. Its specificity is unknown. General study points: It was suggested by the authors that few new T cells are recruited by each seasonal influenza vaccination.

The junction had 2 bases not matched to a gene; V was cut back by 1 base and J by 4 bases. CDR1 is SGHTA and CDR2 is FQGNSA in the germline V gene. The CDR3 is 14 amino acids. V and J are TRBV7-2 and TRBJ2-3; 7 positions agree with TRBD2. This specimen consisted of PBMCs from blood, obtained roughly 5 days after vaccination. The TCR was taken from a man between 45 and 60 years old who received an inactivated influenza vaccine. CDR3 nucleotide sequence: TGTGCCAGCAGCTTAGGACTAGCCCCAGATACGCAGTATTTT. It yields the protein CASSLGLAPDTQYF.